The 26 T cell receptor beta chains reported below all come from one sample, sequenced in a study of control samples from healthy donors and cancer patients. The table came from immunoSEQ multiplex PCR; TCRdb's copy has only in-frame clones and leaves some out. The table records 150,000 or so clones, roughly 94% of them present only once. Sample: PBMCs. The receptor source for this set is a man between 60 and 75 years old with colorectal cancer.

V is TRBV7-2 and J is TRBJ2-1; D not certain. Trimming cost V 5 bases and J 7 bases, with 18 bases left between them. The CDR3 extends over 15 amino acids. The germline gives CDR1 SGHTA, CDR2 FQGNSA. Written as DNA, the CDR3 is TGTGCCAGCAGCGCCCGGATCCCATCGGGTAATGAGCAGTTCTTC. Its translation: CASSARIPSGNEQFF.

This sequence joins TRBV24-1 and TRBJ2-3; 13 bases align to TRBD2. This CDR3 region has 17 residues. V gave up 3 bases and J gave up 2 bases; unmatched junction bases: 4. Germline V gene lookup returns CDR1 KGHDR and CDR2 SFDVKD. Here the CDR3 reads CATSDRGTSGDTDTQYF. Written as DNA, the CDR3 is TGTGCCACCAGTGATCGGGGGACTAGCGGGGACACAGATACGCAGTATTTT.

This clone occurred once. Other nucleotide sequences in the sample specify the same CDR3. The chain is built from TRBV6-5 and TRBJ2-7; the match to TRBD1 covers 9 bases. The germline V gene encodes CDR1 MNHEY and CDR2 SVGAGI. The CDR3 sequence is 13 residues long. V lost 6 bases to trimming and J lost 4 bases; unmatched junction nucleotides: 4. The CDR3: CASSPDRGYEQYF. In DNA form, the CDR3 reads TGTGCCAGCAGCCCGGACAGGGGTTACGAGCAGTACTTC.

The genes are TRBV25-1 and TRBJ2-7, with 10 bases identical to TRBD1. The V gene end was trimmed by 6 bases and the J gene end by 4 bases; junction bases not matched to a gene: 6. Germline V CDR1 and CDR2: MGHDK, SYGVNS. The CDR3 covers 14 residues. CDR3 coding DNA: TGTGCCAGCAGCTTACCGGGACAGGGGTACGAGCAGTACTTC. Amino acids: CASSLPGQGYEQYF.

The chain couples TRBV4-3 to TRBJ2-2; possible D gene TRBD2, 5 bases. The CDR3 spans 18 residues. V lost 3 bases to trimming and J lost 0 bases, with 17 bases between them. Germline lookup yields CDR1 LGHNA and CDR2 YSLEER. DNA for the CDR3: TGCGCCAGCAGCCACCCCAGGACTGGCGGGCCGAACACCGGGGAGCTGTTTTTT. This codes for CASSHPRTGGPNTGELFF.

Written as DNA, the CDR3 is TGTGCCAGCAGCGGCGGGACAGGGGGGAAGAAGACAGATACGCAGTATTTT. It translates to CASSGGTGGKKTDTQYF. The chain is built from TRBV9 and TRBJ2-3; 11 bases map to TRBD1. Germline lookup yields CDR1 SGDLS and CDR2 YYNGEE. With V trimmed by 3 bases and J by 3 bases, 9 bases remained unmatched. The CDR3 extends over 17 amino acids.

J is TRBJ2-2 and V is TRBV5-4, with 13 bases that match TRBD2. Germline values: CDR1 SGHNT, CDR2 YYREEE (reference sequence). Trimming removed 5 bases from V and 5 bases from J; junction bases left unmatched: 6. The CDR3 covers 16 residues. CDR3 in DNA: TGTGCCAGCAGGTTCCAACTAGCGGGGGGGACCGGGGAGCTGTTTTTT. It yields the protein CASRFQLAGGTGELFF.

The chain combines TRBV5-1 with TRBJ2-1, with D tentatively TRBD1 (5 bases). From germline, CDR1 is SGHRS and CDR2 YFSETQ. The V and J ends lost 0 bases and 6 bases respectively, with 7 bases between them. The CDR3 consists of 13 residues. CDR3 DNA sequence: TGCGCCAGCAGCTTGGGACAGTCCAATGAGCAGTTCTTC. This encodes CASSLGQSNEQFF.

There are a few counts of this clone. The J gene is TRBJ1-5, the V gene TRBV7-2; no clear D. CDR1 SGHTA and CDR2 FQGNSA come from the germline V gene. Trimming removed 1 base from V and 1 base from J, with 5 bases in between. CDR3 length equals 14 residues. The CDR3 sequence is CASSLDASNQPQHF. DNA of the CDR3: TGTGCCAGCAGCTTAGACGCAAGCAATCAGCCCCAGCATTTT. The full variable domain, in which reference TRBV7-2 and TRBJ1-5 provide the parts outside the CDR3, is GAGVSQSPSNKVTEKGKDVELRCDPISGHTALYWYRQSLGQGLEFLIYFQGNSAPDKSGLPSDRFSAERTGGSVSTLTIQRTQQEDSAVYLCASSLDASNQPQHFGDGTRLSIL.

The J gene is TRBJ2-5, the V gene TRBV5-6; D might be TRBD2 (6 bases). The CDR3 contains 15 residues. V lost 1 base and J lost 5, with 15 bases in between. In germline, CDR1 is SGHDT, CDR2 YYEEEE. CDR3 protein: CASSLRIAGSETQYF. DNA of the CDR3: TGTGCCAGCAGCTTGCGTATTGCGGGATCGGAGACCCAGTACTTC. Based on the CDR3 plus reference TRBV5-6 and TRBJ2-5, the full variable domain is DAGVTQSPTHLIKTRGQQVTLRCSPKSGHDTVSWYQQALGQGPQFIFQYYEEEERQRGNFPDRFSGHQFPNYSSELNVNALLLGDSALYLCASSLRIAGSETQYFGPGTRLLVL.

The genes are TRBV5-8 and TRBJ2-3; the match to TRBD1 covers 10 bases. Germline assignment: CDR1 SGHTS and CDR2 YDEGEE. Germline trimming cut 4 bases from V and 1 base from J; bases unmatched to any gene: 3. This CDR3 is 15 amino acids long. The CDR3 coding sequence is TGTGCCAGCAGCCGGACAGGGGGGGGCACAGATACGCAGTATTTT. This encodes CASSRTGGGTDTQYF.

This chain connects TRBV19 to TRBJ1-2, with TRBD1 identical over 7 bases. The V segment lost 4 bases and the J segment 7 bases; nucleotides outside the gene matches: 12. The CDR3 extends over 15 amino acids. In germline, CDR1 is LNHDA, CDR2 SQIVND (reference sequence). CDR3 nucleotide sequence: TGTGCCAGTAGTACGACAGGGCGGCGGAGCGGTGGCTACACCTTC. Translating gives CASSTTGRRSGGYTF.

This chain joins TRBV4-1 and TRBJ2-6, with 7 bases matching TRBD1. Germline V gene lookup returns CDR1 MGHRA and CDR2 YSYEKL. CDR3 length equals 17 residues. Losses at the gene ends were 1 base for V and 2 bases for J; bases not matched to a gene: 5. In DNA, the CDR3 is TGCGCCAGCAGCCAAGTGGAAGGGGGCGCTGGGGCCAACGTCCTGACTTTC. Its translation is CASSQVEGGAGANVLTF.

The gene calls are TRBV5-6 and TRBJ2-7, with 10 bases matching TRBD1. Germline V lookup: CDR1 SGHDT, CDR2 YYEEEE. Trimming at V came to 6 bases and at J to 4 bases, leaving 7 bases not matched to a gene. The CDR3 totals 14 residues. The CDR3 protein is CASTPGTGAYEQYF. CDR3 bases: TGTGCCAGCACTCCGGGGACAGGGGCTTACGAGCAGTACTTC.

This clone has a single count. The chain links TRBV19 to TRBJ1-4; 7 bases match TRBD1. Germline trimming cut 1 base from V and 8 bases from J; bases unmatched to any gene: 4. The germline gives CDR1 LNHDA, CDR2 SQIVND (reference sequence). The CDR3 is 14 residues long. The CDR3 is CASSIGQGREKLFF. CDR3 nucleotide sequence: TGTGCCAGTAGTATAGGACAGGGTCGGGAAAAACTGTTTTTT.

The chain is built from TRBV2 and TRBJ2-2, with D perhaps TRBD1 (5 bases). Between the trimmed V and J ends, which lost 9 bases and 1 base, there was a span of 18 bases. The germline V gene has CDR1 SNHLY and CDR2 FYNNEI. CDR3 size: 16 residues. Here the CDR3 DNA reads TGTGCCAGTAAACCCGACAGAATTCTGAACACCGGGGAGCTGTTTTTT. Its translation is CASKPDRILNTGELFF.

This clone came up once. The chain employs TRBV7-2 and TRBJ1-3, with D hard to call. The CDR3 is 16 residues long. The germline V gene has CDR1 SGHTA and CDR2 FQGNSA. The ends were cut back, 5 bases at V and 0 bases at J, with 14 bases in the middle. The CDR3 spells CASSPMAGISGNTIYF. The CDR3 DNA sequence: TGTGCCAGCAGCCCCATGGCGGGGATCTCTGGAAACACCATATATTTT.

The V and J genes are TRBV5-1 and TRBJ2-3, with TRBD2 matching over 11 bases. The CDR3 has 14 amino acids. The trim removed 4 bases at V and 4 bases at J, leaving 2 bases unmatched. Looked up from germline, CDR1 is SGHRS and CDR2 is YFSETQ. The DNA of the CDR3 is TGCGCCAGCAGCGGACTAGCGGGTGCAGATACGCAGTATTTT. This encodes CASSGLAGADTQYF.

This sequence joins TRBV2 and TRBJ1-5, with D uncertain. The CDR3 has 14 residues. Germline loops: CDR1 SNHLY, CDR2 FYNNEI. Trimming left V 8 bases short and J 2 bases short, with 13 bases between. The CDR3, as DNA: TGTGCCAGCGTGAGTCCTGGGCGCAATCAGCCCCAGCATTTT. Amino acids: CASVSPGRNQPQHF.

This clone was counted once. The chain links TRBV6-5 to TRBJ1-2; D not resolved. V dropped 5 bases and J dropped 8 bases, with 12 bases sitting between them. Germline V CDR1 and CDR2: MNHEY, SVGAGI. This CDR3 is built from 12 residues. The CDR3 reads CASSHTVLGYTF. The DNA of the CDR3 is TGTGCCAGCAGTCACACGGTGTTGGGCTACACCTTC.

The chain is built from TRBV12-3 or TRBV12-4 and TRBJ1-4; no firm D call. V lost 6 bases, J lost 5 bases, and 10 bases lay in between. The CDR3 has 13 amino acids. CDR3: CASSSTPNEKLFF. CDR3 nucleotides: TGTGCCAGCAGCTCAACGCCGAATGAAAAACTGTTTTTT.

This clone was seen only once. The chain joins TRBV3-1 (or the pseudogene TRBV3-2) to TRBJ2-7; D unresolved. The CDR3 is made up of 15 amino acids. V was clipped by 3 bases and J by 3 bases, with 15 bases between them. CDR1 LGHDT and CDR2 YNNKEL come from the germline V gene (reference sequence). In DNA form, the CDR3 reads TGTGCCAGCAGCCAGGCCAGGAGCAGCTTCTACGAGCAGTACTTC. Encoded protein: CASSQARSSFYEQYF.

The table lists this clone with a few counts. Here the CDR3 reads CAIGGSGGADTQYF. The CDR3 DNA is TGTGCCATCGGGGGGAGCGGGGGTGCAGATACGCAGTATTTT. V and J are TRBV10-3 and TRBJ2-3; 8 bases are shared with TRBD2. This CDR3 spans 14 amino acids. The germline V gene encodes CDR1 ENHRY and CDR2 SYGVKD. V shed 8 bases, J shed 4 bases, and the junction held 8 bases outside the gene matches.

The rearrangement joins TRBV28 to TRBJ2-6; no reliable D call. Germline CDR1 and CDR2: MDHEN and SYDVKM. CDR3 length: 19 residues. Trimming cost V 5 bases and J 0 bases, with 20 bases left between them. CDR3: CASSLMRAEGNSGANVLTF. The CDR3 bases are TGTGCCAGCAGTCTTATGCGCGCAGAAGGGAACTCTGGGGCCAACGTCCTGACTTTC.

The chain uses TRBV7-6 and TRBJ2-1, with 10 nucleotides matching TRBD2. The CDR3 totals 14 residues. CDR1 and CDR2 (germline): SGHVS, FNYEAQ. The J segment lost 14 bases and the V segment lost 1 base, leaving 8 bases of the junction unmatched. The DNA for the CDR3 is TGTGCCAGCAGCTTAGAGCGGGGGGGCTCGATAGAGTTCTTC. Its protein product is CASSLERGGSIEFF.

V gene TRBV7-2 combines with J gene TRBJ1-1; D not resolved. V was pared by 4 bases and J by 2 bases, with 8 bases between. There are 13 residues in the CDR3. Germline V CDR1 and CDR2: SGHTA, FQGNSA. In DNA, the CDR3 is TGTGCCAGCAGCTCCCGGGAAAACACTGAAGCTTTCTTT. Protein product: CASSSRENTEAFF.